This TCR beta chain was documented in a study of T-cell reconstitution after alpha-beta-depleted transplantation in children. Unique molecular identifiers were built into the TCRbeta library. TCRdb independently ran MiXCR on the PCR reads; one entry per CDR3 protein. This table holds 180,000 or so distinct CDR3 sequences, roughly 6.3% found once. The study, taken as a whole, reports: Some patients showed high day-60 TCRbeta diversity, which derived from surviving recipient T cells and thymic progenitors.

CDR1 is DFQATT and CDR2 is SNEGSKA in the germline V gene (reference sequence). Trimming at V came to 1 base and at J to 4 bases, leaving 4 bases not matched to a gene. This CDR3 region has 13 residues. This clonotype was observed at least ten times. The antigen is unknown. This clonotype originated in a girl under three years old with combined immunodeficiency, due to receive a stem cell transplant. The chain joins TRBV20-1 to TRBJ2-7; 7 bases agree with TRBD2. Source: PBMCs, taken before TCRalphabeta/CD19-depleted stem cell transplant. The CDR3 DNA follows: TGCAGTGCTAGAGGGGGGGGATCTTACGAGCAGTACTTC. Amino acids: CSARGGGSYEQYF.